What follows is one T cell receptor (beta chain) and its context. What it binds is unknown. This sample is drawn from a study of persistence of HIV-infected CD4 T cells. Turning to the study itself: Anti-CD3/anti-CD28 stimulation activated a higher proportion of cells than antigen stimulation, with lower memory fraction. Points from the study as a whole: TCRbeta richness was lower in CMV- and Gag-responding cells than in anti-CD3/anti-CD28-responding cells. Degenerate expanded CDR3beta sequences were enriched among CMV- and Gag-responding cells.

The CDR3 length is 13 residues. V lost 1 base to trimming and J lost 0 bases, with 2 bases between them. From germline, CDR1 is SGHDT and CDR2 YYEEEE. The immunoSEQ assay was version 4, run in survey mode. The assay was immunoSEQ multiplex PCR, and TCRdb's table has in-frame clones only and misses some. The sample records 35,000 to 55,000 clones, 70% to 90% being singletons. Anti-CD3/anti-CD28 beads served as a nonspecific positive control stimulus. Sorting of responding CD4+ T cells relied on upregulated CD40 ligand together with CD69. The gene calls are TRBV5-6 and TRBJ2-1; no firm D call. This TCR derives from an adult man with HIV who was CMV-seropositive. Specimen: CD4+ T cells sorted from PBMCs after approximately 19-hour stimulation, collected from a patient who received antiretroviral therapy. The chain's CDR3 is CASSLYSYNEQFF. CDR3 in DNA: TGTGCCAGCAGCTTGTACTCCTACAATGAGCAGTTCTTC.